The present entry profiles one T cell receptor (beta chain) with its context. A multiplex PCR was run with 60 Vbeta primers and 13 Jbeta primers. Generated by immunoSEQ multiplex PCR, the TCRdb table keeps only in-frame clones and is missing some. The top ten clones hold approximately 1.5% of a sample with 100,000 to 150,000 clones, more than 75% of them seen once. This record belongs to a study of cytomegalovirus exposure and HLA in healthy donors. Trimming left V 3 bases short and J 13 bases short, with 15 bases between. The V gene's germline CDR1 is PRHDT and CDR2 FYEKMQ (reference sequence). The CDR3 loop spans 12 amino acids.

The sequenced material came from PBMCs. The V and J genes are TRBV13 and TRBJ1-2, with D unclear. This receptor was identified in a female donor in good health and CMV-seronegative. CDR3: CASSFRQAPSTF. In DNA, the CDR3 is TGTGCCAGCAGCTTTAGGCAGGCCCCATCCACCTTC.